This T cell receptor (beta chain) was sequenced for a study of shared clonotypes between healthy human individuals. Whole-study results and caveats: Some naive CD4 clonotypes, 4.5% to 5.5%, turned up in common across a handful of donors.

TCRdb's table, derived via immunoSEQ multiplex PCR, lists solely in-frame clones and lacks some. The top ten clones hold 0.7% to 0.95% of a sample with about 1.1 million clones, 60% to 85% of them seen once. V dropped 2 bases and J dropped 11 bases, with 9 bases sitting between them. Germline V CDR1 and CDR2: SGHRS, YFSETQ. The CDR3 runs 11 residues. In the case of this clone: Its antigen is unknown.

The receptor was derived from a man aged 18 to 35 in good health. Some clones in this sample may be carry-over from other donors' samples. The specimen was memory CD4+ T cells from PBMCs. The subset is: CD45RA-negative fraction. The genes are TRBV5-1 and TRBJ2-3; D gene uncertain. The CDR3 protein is CASSFRARQYF. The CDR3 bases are TGCGCCAGCAGCTTCCGTGCCAGGCAGTATTTT.